The 20 T cell receptor beta chains below all came from one sample that was sequenced in a study of blood T cells in healthy people across ages. A sample-barcoded 5' primer and a J-beta primer mix were used in a second PCR of roughly 7 to 12 cycles. MiXCR was run by TCRdb on the 5' RACE reads, yielding one entry per CDR3 protein. The sample records around 900,000 distinct CDR3 sequences, more than 25% being singletons. Sequencing was carried out using blood. The source is a woman at least 80 years old in good health.

This chain connects TRBV13 to TRBJ1-2, with D perhaps TRBD1 (6 bases). Trimming took off 5 bases at V and 7 bases at J, with 14 bases between the two ends. Germline CDR1 PRHDT, CDR2 FYEKMQ (reference sequence). The CDR3 covers 13 residues. The CDR3 coding sequence is TGTGCCAGCAGCCTCCTCGGGGGCTCTGGCTACACCTTC. Translated, it gives CASSLLGGSGYTF.

This sequence joins TRBV5-5 and TRBJ2-1, with D unclear. The CDR3 extends over 13 amino acids. Deletions cut 4 bases from V and 8 bases from J, with 13 bases between. Germline V lookup: CDR1 SGHKS, CDR2 YYEKEE (reference sequence). CDR3 DNA sequence: TGTGCCAGCAGCCTCGGCCCCCGAGATGAGCAGTTCTTC. Translated, it gives CASSLGPRDEQFF.

The rearrangement links TRBV27 to TRBJ1-2, with D perhaps matching TRBD1 (5 bases). This CDR3 has 13 amino acids. The germline V gene encodes CDR1 MNHEY and CDR2 SMNVEV (reference sequence). V lost 7 bases, J lost 6 bases, and 15 bases lay in between. The CDR3, as DNA: TGTGCCAGCAAGTTTGCAACAGGCCATGGCTACACCTTC. Its translation: CASKFATGHGYTF.

This rearrangement joins TRBV28 to TRBJ1-6, with D perhaps matching TRBD1 (6 bases). Deletions cut 2 bases from V and 7 bases from J, with 12 bases between. The CDR3 consists of 15 residues. Germline CDR1 MDHEN, CDR2 SYDVKM. CDR3: CASSLTPGANSPLHF. The CDR3 DNA follows: TGTGCCAGCAGTTTAACCCCAGGGGCAAATTCACCCCTCCACTTT.

Details on this clonotype: The junction does not match germline at one end; this may be a read error. CDR3 in amino acids: CANSQGRDTEAFF. In nucleotides, the CDR3 is TGCGCCAACAGCCAAGGACGGGACACTGAAGCTTTCTTT. The genes are TRBV4-3 and TRBJ1-1; D unclear. The germline gives CDR1 LGHNA, CDR2 YSLEER. The length of the CDR3 is 13 residues.

The sample holds many counts of this clonotype. The chain uses TRBV6-1 and TRBJ1-2; no clear D gene. CDR1 and CDR2 from the germline V gene are MNHNS and SASEGT. This CDR3 comprises 15 residues. V was pared by 0 bases and J by 3 bases, with 11 bases between. The DNA of the CDR3 is TGTGCCAGCAGTGAAGCGCCCGGCGGCCACTATGGCTACACCTTC. Translated, it gives CASSEAPGGHYGYTF.

This clonotype was observed many times. This chain connects TRBV12-3 or TRBV12-4 to TRBJ2-1; D unresolved. CDR3 size: 14 residues. Trimming left V 3 bases short and J 7 bases short, with 13 bases between. CDR3 bases: TGTGCCAGCAGTTTGGCCCCCCAAGGGAATGAGCAGTTCTTC. It translates to CASSLAPQGNEQFF.

A few counts support this clonotype. A single base separates this from a much larger clone, so it may be a read error. This chain links TRBV19 with TRBJ1-6, with D possibly TRBD1 on 6 matching bases. Per the germline V gene, CDR1 is LNHDA and CDR2 is SQIVND (reference sequence). The CDR3 has 15 amino acids. The CDR3 sequence: CASSMGARNNSPPHF. CDR3 DNA sequence: TGTGCCAGTAGTATGGGGGCGCGGAACAATTCACCCCCCCACTTT.

This clonotype was picked up many times. The chain is built from TRBV6-6 and TRBJ1-5; D might be TRBD1 (5 bases). Deletions cut 6 bases from V and 10 bases from J, with 16 bases between. The CDR3 length is 13 residues. Germline lookup yields CDR1 MNHNY and CDR2 SVGAGI (reference sequence). The CDR3 DNA reads TGTGCCAGCAGCAGGGATGGCTGGCTTCCCCAGCATTTT. Translation gives CASSRDGWLPQHF.

CDR3 residues: CASSPPIGNYGYTF. CDR3 DNA: TGTGCCAGCTCACCACCGATAGGAAACTATGGCTACACCTTC. The genes are TRBV18 and TRBJ1-2; D not resolved. Germline V gene sequence: CDR1 KGHSH, CDR2 LQKENI. This CDR3 spans 14 amino acids. V was shortened by 0 bases and J by 2 bases, with 7 bases between the two germline ends.

This clonotype was detected ten times or more. The DNA for the CDR3 is TGTGCCAGCAGTTTATCCGACGCGTCCTACGAGCAGTACTTC. As protein: CASSLSDASYEQYF. This chain uses TRBV27 with TRBJ2-7; D unclear. The germline V gene encodes CDR1 MNHEY and CDR2 SMNVEV (reference sequence). Trimming left V 0 bases short and J 1 base short, with 7 bases between. The CDR3 totals 14 residues.

This clonotype has a count of ten or more. The chain employs TRBV2 and TRBJ1-2; D call uncertain. The CDR3 is 15 residues long. CDR1 SNHLY and CDR2 FYNNEI come from the germline V gene. V was cut by 3 bases and J by 0 bases, with 11 bases left in between. CDR3: CASSDHGLANYGYTF. DNA of the CDR3: TGTGCCAGCAGTGATCATGGATTAGCTAACTATGGCTACACCTTC.

This clonotype occurred many times. Given a much more abundant clone one base away, this may be a read error. V gene TRBV20-1 combines with J gene TRBJ2-5; the D is unclear. V lost 1 base and J 4 bases, leaving 4 bases between the germline ends. The germline V gene encodes CDR1 DFQATT and CDR2 SNEGSKA (reference sequence). The CDR3 has 11 amino acids. CDR3 protein: CSARGRETQYF. In DNA, the CDR3 is TGCAGTGCTAGAGGACGAGAGACCCAGTACTTC.

Of note for this clonotype: A read error is possible here, since a much larger clone lies one base away. CDR3 in DNA: TGTGCCAGCAGTCGACAGGGTGTCAATCAGCCCCGGCATTTT. Translation: CASSRQGVNQPRHF. The chain carries TRBV6-6 and TRBJ1-5; 7 bases align to TRBD1. The CDR3 extends over 14 amino acids. CDR1 and CDR2 (germline): MNHNY, SVGAGI (reference sequence).

In this sample, this clonotype turned up many times. J is TRBJ2-7 and V is TRBV3-1; D gene unclear. CDR3 length: 11 amino acids. V lost 6 bases and J 7 bases, leaving 10 bases between the germline ends. Germline CDR1 and CDR2: LGHDT and YNNKEL (reference sequence). CDR3 nucleotides: TGTGCCAGCAGTTTAAACAATGAGCAGTACTTC. Its protein is CASSLNNEQYF.

The table lists this clonotype with a few counts. Its ends do not fully match the called genes, so a read error is possible. The genes are TRBV7-2 and TRBJ2-4; the D is unclear. Per the germline V gene, CDR1 is SGHTA and CDR2 is FQGNSA. The CDR3 sequence is 19 residues long. DNA for the CDR3: TGTGCCGGCAGCCCTAAGAAAGGAATTGCTGAATTAGCCAAAAACATTCAGTACTTC. This sequence encodes CAGSPKKGIAELAKNIQYF.

J is TRBJ2-3 and V is TRBV28; tentatively, D is TRBD1 (5 bases). Trimming removed 6 bases from V and 0 bases from J, with 10 bases in between. Germline CDR1 is MDHEN and CDR2 is SYDVKM. This CDR3 has 14 residues. The CDR3 loop reads CASRGRQSTDTQYF. In DNA form, the CDR3 reads TGTGCCAGCAGGGGAAGACAGAGCACAGATACGCAGTATTTT.

This clonotype was seen many times. The chain employs TRBV7-2 and TRBJ1-2, with D unresolved. This CDR3 has 15 residues. Germline V gene sequence: CDR1 SGHTA, CDR2 FQGNSA. Trimming cost V 6 bases and J 7 bases, with 21 bases left between them. CDR3 loop: CASRTGPRALSGYTF. The CDR3 coding sequence is TGTGCCAGCAGAACCGGGCCCCGGGCTCTATCTGGCTACACCTTC.

This clonotype was counted only a few times. The chain recombines TRBV7-9 with TRBJ2-2, with 12 bases lining up with TRBD1. Germline CDR1 SEHNR, CDR2 FQNEAQ (reference sequence). V shed 4 bases and J 3 bases; nucleotides not matched to a gene: 6. The CDR3 loop spans 17 amino acids. CDR3 in amino acids: CASSSGGQGAYTGELFF. The CDR3 DNA sequence: TGTGCCAGCAGCTCGGGGGGACAGGGGGCGTACACCGGGGAGCTGTTTTTT.

The chain carries TRBV6-5 and TRBJ2-7, with D possibly being TRBD1 or TRBD2 (5 bases each). V was pared by 6 bases and J by 3 bases, with 15 bases between. The CDR3 has 14 residues. CDR1 is MNHEY and CDR2 is SVGAGI in the germline V gene. The CDR3 loop is CASSPGTAGYEQYF. The CDR3 nucleotides are TGTGCCAGCAGCCCAGGGACGGCCGGCTACGAGCAGTACTTC.